The 17 T cell receptor beta chains in this list originate from one sample, sequenced in a study of OX40 agonist ivuxolimab in advanced cancers. The table came from immunoSEQ multiplex PCR; TCRdb's copy has only in-frame clones and leaves some out. The data contain about 97,000 clones, 70% to 90% of them seen just once; the ten biggest clones take up roughly 5.5%. This specimen was CD4+ or CD8+ T cells sorted from blood, taken in a trial of the OX40 agonist ivuxolimab. All receptors come from an adult with an advanced solid tumor such as melanoma, head and neck, liver or kidney cancer.

The chain is built from TRBV5-6 and TRBJ2-4; D uncertain. The CDR3 covers 15 residues. Trimming pared 4 bases from V and 0 bases from J, leaving 11 bases between. From germline, CDR1 is SGHDT and CDR2 YYEEEE. The CDR3 DNA reads TGTGCCAGCAGCGAGGTTGCCTTAGCCAAAAACATTCAGTACTTC. Translated, it gives CASSEVALAKNIQYF.

The rearrangement joins TRBV7-2 to TRBJ2-3, with 9 bases fitting TRBD2. CDR1 and CDR2 (germline): SGHTA, FQGNSA. Trimming cost V 1 base and J 4 bases; bases outside gene matches: 6. The CDR3 contains 16 residues. DNA for the CDR3: TGTGCCAGCAGCTTAGGTCCTAGCGGGACGTCAGATACGCAGTATTTT. It specifies CASSLGPSGTSDTQYF.

The rearrangement links TRBV11-2 to TRBJ1-4; 10 bases match TRBD1. The CDR3 loop spans 14 amino acids. The junction had 5 bases not matched to a gene; V was cut back by 5 bases and J by 8 bases. Looked up from germline, CDR1 is SGHAT and CDR2 is FQNNGV. The CDR3 region has the DNA TGTGCCAGCAGCGCAGGACAGGGGGACGAAAAACTGTTTTTT. Translation gives CASSAGQGDEKLFF.

The gene calls are TRBV13 and TRBJ1-1, with a tentative D call TRBD1 (6 bases). Germline lookup yields CDR1 PRHDT and CDR2 FYEKMQ (reference sequence). This CDR3 is built from 16 residues. Trimming cost V 4 bases and J 1 base, with 16 bases left between them. For the CDR3, the DNA is TGTGCCAGCAGCTACCGGGACACCGTCCGGAACACTGAAGCTTTCTTT. Its protein product is CASSYRDTVRNTEAFF.

This clone was recorded only once. The chain has TRBV7-6 and TRBJ2-5; D is ambiguous. CDR1 and CDR2 (germline): SGHVS, FNYEAQ. V lost 1 base and J 10 bases, leaving 7 bases between the germline ends. This CDR3 is built from 11 residues. CDR3 sequence: CASSLGGVQYF. The CDR3 coding sequence is TGTGCCAGCAGCTTAGGCGGTGTCCAGTACTTC.

V usage is TRBV6-5 and J usage is TRBJ1-5, with D uncertain. This CDR3 has 13 amino acids. V lost 4 bases to trimming and J lost 2 bases, with 6 bases between them. Germline V lookup: CDR1 MNHEY, CDR2 SVGAGI. The CDR3 sequence is CASSLRGNQPQHF. In DNA form, the CDR3 reads TGTGCCAGCAGTTTGCGGGGCAATCAGCCCCAGCATTTT.

The genes are TRBV30 and TRBJ2-5; D could derive from TRBD1 or TRBD2 (5 bases each). Trimming removed 5 bases at V and 1 base at J, with 11 bases between. The germline CDR1 and CDR2 sequences are GTSNPN and SVGIG (reference sequence). The CDR3 extends over 13 amino acids. The chain's CDR3 is CAWVGPFQETQYF. CDR3 DNA: TGTGCCTGGGTGGGACCCTTCCAAGAGACCCAGTACTTC.

This clone was counted a single time. This chain connects TRBV30 to TRBJ2-7; D remains unclear. With 0 bases removed from V and 5 bases from J, the gap between germline ends came to 11 bases. CDR1 and CDR2 from the germline V gene are GTSNPN and SVGIG (reference sequence). The CDR3 runs to 13 residues. This CDR3 reads CAWSVHIGNEQYF. CDR3 DNA sequence: TGTGCCTGGAGTGTACATATTGGGAACGAGCAGTACTTC.

This chain joins TRBV9 and TRBJ2-2; a possible D gene is TRBD1 (5 bases). From germline, CDR1 is SGDLS and CDR2 YYNGEE. Trimming cost V 4 bases and J 5 bases, with 12 bases left between them. The CDR3 extends over 14 amino acids. CDR3 protein: CASSPRSGTGELFF. CDR3 in DNA: TGTGCCAGCAGCCCCCGCTCAGGGACCGGGGAGCTGTTTTTT.

This clone appeared a single time. The V call is TRBV2, the J call TRBJ1-2, with D perhaps matching TRBD1 (6 bases). In germline, CDR1 is SNHLY, CDR2 FYNNEI. CDR3 length: 15 amino acids. V was trimmed by 2 bases and J by 2 bases, leaving 12 bases between them. The CDR3 region is CASSEQDRLNYGYTF. Here the CDR3 DNA reads TGTGCCAGCAGTGAACAGGACAGACTCAACTATGGCTACACCTTC.

The rearrangement uses TRBV5-5 and TRBJ1-1; 7 positions match TRBD1. The CDR3 covers 13 residues. Germline V CDR1 and CDR2: SGHKS, YYEKEE (reference sequence). V trimming: 4 bases; J trimming: 7 bases; junction bases outside the gene matches: 7. The CDR3, as DNA: TGTGCCAGCAGCACGGGACAGCTAGATGAAGCTTTCTTT. This gives the protein CASSTGQLDEAFF.

This clone was seen a few times. This sequence joins TRBV11-3 and TRBJ2-5, with 10 bases matching TRBD2. V shed 8 bases and J 4 bases; nucleotides not matched to a gene: 10. The V gene's germline CDR1 is SGHNT and CDR2 YENEEA. CDR3 length: 15 amino acids. CDR3 nucleotide sequence: TGTGCCAGCCAAATAGCGGGGGGAAGTGGAGAGACCCAGTACTTC. Amino acid sequence: CASQIAGGSGETQYF. The variable domain in full, completed from reference TRBV11-3 and TRBJ2-5, reads EAGVVQSPRYKIIEKKQPVAFWCNPISGHNTLYWYLQNLGQGPELLIRYENEEAVDDSQLPKDRFSAERLKGVDSTLKIQPAELGDSAVYLCASQIAGGSGETQYFGPGTRLLVL.

The CDR3 loop is CASSGTGGTEAFF. CDR3 sequence (DNA): TGTGCCAGCAGCGGGACAGGGGGCACTGAAGCTTTCTTT. The gene calls are TRBV6-1 and TRBJ1-1, with 11 bases fitting TRBD1. CDR3 length equals 13 residues. V was clipped by 6 bases and J by 4 bases; unmatched bases: 1. Germline V gene data show CDR1 as MNHNS and CDR2 as SASEGT.

J is TRBJ2-6 and V is TRBV27; D ambiguous. The CDR3 is made up of 14 amino acids. V lost 3 bases and J 0 bases, leaving 3 bases between the germline ends. The germline V gene has CDR1 MNHEY and CDR2 SMNVEV (reference sequence). In nucleotides, the CDR3 is TGTGCCAGCAGTTTCTCCTCTGGGGCCAACGTCCTGACTTTC. Translation: CASSFSSGANVLTF.

V is TRBV5-4 and J is TRBJ2-1; 7 nucleotides align to TRBD2. After removal of 0 bases from V and 4 bases from J, the junction contained 1 base not matched to a gene. The CDR3 totals 14 residues. CDR1 and CDR2 from the germline V gene are SGHNT and YYREEE (reference sequence). The CDR3 region has the DNA TGTGCCAGCAGCTTGGGCGGGGGTTACAATGAGCAGTTCTTC. Amino acids: CASSLGGGYNEQFF.

This chain connects TRBV27 to TRBJ1-5; D unclear. The CDR3 consists of 13 residues. Germline values: CDR1 MNHEY, CDR2 SMNVEV (reference sequence). Trimming removed 6 bases from V and 0 bases from J, with 6 bases in between. CDR3 coding DNA: TGTGCCAGCAGCCATTATAGCAATCAGCCCCAGCATTTT. It is translated as CASSHYSNQPQHF.

This chain connects TRBV5-8 to TRBJ1-4; possible D gene TRBD1, 5 bases. The CDR3 sequence is 16 residues long. Per the germline V gene, CDR1 is SGHTS and CDR2 is YDEGEE. The V end lost 0 bases, the J end lost 7 bases, and 16 bases lay between the germline ends. This chain's CDR3 is CASSLGSRAGGEKLFF. The CDR3 nucleotides read TGTGCCAGCAGCTTGGGTTCCCGGGCCGGGGGTGAAAAACTGTTTTTT.